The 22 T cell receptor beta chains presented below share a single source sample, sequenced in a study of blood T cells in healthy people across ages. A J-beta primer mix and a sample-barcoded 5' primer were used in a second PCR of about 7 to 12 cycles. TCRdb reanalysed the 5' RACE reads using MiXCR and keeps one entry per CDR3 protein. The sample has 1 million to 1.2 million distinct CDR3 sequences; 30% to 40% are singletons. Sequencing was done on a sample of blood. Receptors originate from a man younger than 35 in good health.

CDR3 residues: CASSLGSSGSTDTQYF. The DNA for the CDR3 is TGCGCCAGCAGCTTAGGTTCAAGCGGCAGCACAGATACGCAGTATTTT. V gene TRBV5-1 combines with J gene TRBJ2-3; tentatively, D is TRBD2 (5 bases). The germline V gene encodes CDR1 SGHRS and CDR2 YFSETQ. This CDR3 has 16 residues. Between the trimmed V and J ends, which lost 2 bases and 0 bases, there was a span of 13 bases.

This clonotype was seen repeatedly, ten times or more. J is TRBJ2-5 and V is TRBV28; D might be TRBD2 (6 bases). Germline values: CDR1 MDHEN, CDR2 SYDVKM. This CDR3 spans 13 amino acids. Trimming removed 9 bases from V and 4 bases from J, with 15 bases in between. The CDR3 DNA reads TGTGCCAGTTCCGGAGGGGATCGAGAGACCCAGTACTTC. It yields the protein CASSGGDRETQYF.

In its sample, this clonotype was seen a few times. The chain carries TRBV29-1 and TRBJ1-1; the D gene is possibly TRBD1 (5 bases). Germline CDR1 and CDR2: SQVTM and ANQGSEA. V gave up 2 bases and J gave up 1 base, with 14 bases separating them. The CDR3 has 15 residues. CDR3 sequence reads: CSVEFWGEENTEAFF. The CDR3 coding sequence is TGCAGCGTTGAATTTTGGGGCGAGGAGAACACTGAAGCTTTCTTT.

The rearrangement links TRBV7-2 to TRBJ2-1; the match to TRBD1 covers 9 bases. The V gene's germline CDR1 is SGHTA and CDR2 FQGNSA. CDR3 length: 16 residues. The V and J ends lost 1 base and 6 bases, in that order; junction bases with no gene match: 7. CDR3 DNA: TGTGCCAGCAGCTTAGATTGGGACAGGGTAGGCAATGAGCAGTTCTTC. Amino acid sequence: CASSLDWDRVGNEQFF.

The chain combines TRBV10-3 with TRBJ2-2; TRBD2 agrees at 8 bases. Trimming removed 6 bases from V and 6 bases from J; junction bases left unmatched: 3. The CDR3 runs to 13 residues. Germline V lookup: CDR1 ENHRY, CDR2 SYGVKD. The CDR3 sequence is CAIRLAGPGELFF. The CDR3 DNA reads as TGTGCCATCAGGCTAGCGGGCCCCGGGGAGCTGTTTTTT.

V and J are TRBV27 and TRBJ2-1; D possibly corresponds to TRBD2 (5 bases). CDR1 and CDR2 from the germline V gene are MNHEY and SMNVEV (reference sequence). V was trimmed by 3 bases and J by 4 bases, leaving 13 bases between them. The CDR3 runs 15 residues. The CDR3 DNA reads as TGTGCCAGCAGTTTTTCCTTCCTAGCTTACAATGAGCAGTTCTTC. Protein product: CASSFSFLAYNEQFF.

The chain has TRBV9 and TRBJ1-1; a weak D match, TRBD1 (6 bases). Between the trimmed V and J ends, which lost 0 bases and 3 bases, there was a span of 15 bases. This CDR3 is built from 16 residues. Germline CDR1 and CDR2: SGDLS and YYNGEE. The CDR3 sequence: CASSVAGGREDTEAFF. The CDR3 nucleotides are TGTGCCAGCAGCGTAGCCGGGGGGCGGGAGGACACTGAAGCTTTCTTT.

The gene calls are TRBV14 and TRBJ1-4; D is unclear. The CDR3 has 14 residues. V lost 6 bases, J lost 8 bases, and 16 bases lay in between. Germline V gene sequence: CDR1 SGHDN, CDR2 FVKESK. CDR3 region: CASSLGLGREKLFF. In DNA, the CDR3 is TGTGCCAGCAGTCTCGGCCTCGGACGGGAAAAACTGTTTTTT. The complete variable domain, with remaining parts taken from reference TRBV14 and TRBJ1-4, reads EAGVTQFPSHSVIEKGQTVTLRCDPISGHDNLYWYRRVMGKEIKFLLHFVKESKQDESGMPNNRFLAERTGGTYSTLKVQPAELEDSGVYFCASSLGLGREKLFFGSGTQLSVL.

CDR3 bases: TGTGCCAGCTTATCAGCAATCTACAATGAGCAGTTCTTC. Amino acids: CASLSAIYNEQFF. The rearrangement joins TRBV6-5 to TRBJ2-1, with D hard to call. Germline lookup yields CDR1 MNHEY and CDR2 SVGAGI. This CDR3 contains 13 residues. Trimming removed 8 bases at V and 3 bases at J, with 11 bases between.

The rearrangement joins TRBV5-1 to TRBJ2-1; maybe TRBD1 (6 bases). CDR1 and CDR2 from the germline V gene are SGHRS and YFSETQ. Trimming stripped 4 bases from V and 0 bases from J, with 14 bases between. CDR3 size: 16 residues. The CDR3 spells CASSPITGNSYNEQFF. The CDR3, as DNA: TGCGCCAGCAGCCCTATCACAGGGAACTCCTACAATGAGCAGTTCTTC. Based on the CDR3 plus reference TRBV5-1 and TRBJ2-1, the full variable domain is KAGVTQTPRYLIKTRGQQVTLSCSPISGHRSVSWYQQTPGQGLQFLFEYFSETQRNKGNFPGRFSGRQFSNSRSEMNVSTLELGDSALYLCASSPITGNSYNEQFFGPGTRLTVL.

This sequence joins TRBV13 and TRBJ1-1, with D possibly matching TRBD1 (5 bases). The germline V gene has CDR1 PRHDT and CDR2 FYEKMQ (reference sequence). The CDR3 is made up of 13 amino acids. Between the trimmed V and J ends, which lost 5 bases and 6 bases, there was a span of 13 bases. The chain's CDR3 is CASSLTDIAEAFF. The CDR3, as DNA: TGTGCCAGCAGCCTGACAGATATCGCTGAAGCTTTCTTT. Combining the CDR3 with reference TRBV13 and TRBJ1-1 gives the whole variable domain AAGVIQSPRHLIKEKRETATLKCYPIPRHDTVYWYQQGPGQDPQFLISFYEKMQSDKGSIPDRFSAQQFSDYHSELNMSSLELGDSALYFCASSLTDIAEAFFGQGTRLTVV.

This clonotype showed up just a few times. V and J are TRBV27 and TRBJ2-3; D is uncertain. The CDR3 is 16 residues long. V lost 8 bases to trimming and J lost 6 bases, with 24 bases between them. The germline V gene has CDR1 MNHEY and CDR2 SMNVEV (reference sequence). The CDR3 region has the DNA TGTGCCAGCCGTACCCATGGTAGGGCCGAAGAGGATACGCAGTATTTT. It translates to CASRTHGRAEEDTQYF.

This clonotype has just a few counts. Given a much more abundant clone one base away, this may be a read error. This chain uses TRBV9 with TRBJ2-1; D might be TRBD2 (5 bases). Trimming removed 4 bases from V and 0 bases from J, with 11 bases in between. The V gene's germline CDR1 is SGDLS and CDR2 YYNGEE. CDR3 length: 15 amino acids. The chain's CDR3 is CASSRPGSSYNEQFF. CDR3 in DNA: TGTGCCAGCAGCCGGCCGGGGAGCTCCTACAATGAGCAGTTCTTC.

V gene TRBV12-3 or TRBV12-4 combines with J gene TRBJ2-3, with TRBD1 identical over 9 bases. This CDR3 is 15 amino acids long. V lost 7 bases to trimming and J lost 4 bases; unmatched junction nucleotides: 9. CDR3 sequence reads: CASINSGQGSDTQYF. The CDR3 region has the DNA TGTGCCAGCATAAACTCGGGACAGGGTTCAGATACGCAGTATTTT.

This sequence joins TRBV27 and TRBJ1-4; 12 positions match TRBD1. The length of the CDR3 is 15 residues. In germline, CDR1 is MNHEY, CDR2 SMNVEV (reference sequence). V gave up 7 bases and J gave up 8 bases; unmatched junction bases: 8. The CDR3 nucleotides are TGTGCCAGCAAGAGGGACAGGGGGCTGGAGGAAAAACTGTTTTTT. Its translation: CASKRDRGLEEKLFF.

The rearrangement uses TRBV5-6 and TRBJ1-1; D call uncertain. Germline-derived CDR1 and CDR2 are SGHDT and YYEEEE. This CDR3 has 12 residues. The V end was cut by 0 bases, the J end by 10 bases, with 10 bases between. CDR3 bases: TGTGCCAGCAGCTTGGCTGAAACCCGAGCTTTCTTT. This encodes CASSLAETRAFF.

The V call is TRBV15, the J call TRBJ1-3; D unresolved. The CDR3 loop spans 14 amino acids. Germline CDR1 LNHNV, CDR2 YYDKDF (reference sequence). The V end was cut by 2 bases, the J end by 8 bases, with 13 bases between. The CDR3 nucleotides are TGTGCCACCAGCAGAAACTCTCACGGGGACACCATATATTTT. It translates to CATSRNSHGDTIYF.

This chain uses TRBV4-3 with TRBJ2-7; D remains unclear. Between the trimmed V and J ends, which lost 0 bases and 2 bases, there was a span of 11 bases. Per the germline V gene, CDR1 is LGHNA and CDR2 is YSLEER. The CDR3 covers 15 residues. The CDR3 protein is CASSQDVWPAYEQYF. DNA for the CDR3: TGCGCCAGCAGCCAAGATGTGTGGCCCGCCTACGAGCAGTACTTC.

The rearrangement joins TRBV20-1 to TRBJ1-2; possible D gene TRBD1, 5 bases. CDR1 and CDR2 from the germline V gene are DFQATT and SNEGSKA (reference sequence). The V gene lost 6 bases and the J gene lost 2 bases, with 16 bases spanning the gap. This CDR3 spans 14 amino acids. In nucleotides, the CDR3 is TGCAGTGCATCCGAGACAGTTACCAACTATGGCTACACCTTC. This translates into CSASETVTNYGYTF.

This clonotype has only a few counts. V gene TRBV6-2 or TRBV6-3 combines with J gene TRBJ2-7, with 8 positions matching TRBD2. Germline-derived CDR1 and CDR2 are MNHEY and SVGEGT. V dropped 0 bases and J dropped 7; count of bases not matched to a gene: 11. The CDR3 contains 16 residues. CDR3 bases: TGTGCCAGCAGTTACTCGAGGGCGGGGGGCTTCAATGAGCAGTACTTC. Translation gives CASSYSRAGGFNEQYF.

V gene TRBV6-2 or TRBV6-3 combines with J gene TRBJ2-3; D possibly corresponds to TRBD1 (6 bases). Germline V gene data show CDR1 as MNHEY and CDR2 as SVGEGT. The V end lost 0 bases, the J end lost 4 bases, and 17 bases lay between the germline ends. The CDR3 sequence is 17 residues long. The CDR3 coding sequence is TGTGCCAGCAGTTACTCGACGGGACACCTCAAAGCAGATACGCAGTATTTT. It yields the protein CASSYSTGHLKADTQYF.

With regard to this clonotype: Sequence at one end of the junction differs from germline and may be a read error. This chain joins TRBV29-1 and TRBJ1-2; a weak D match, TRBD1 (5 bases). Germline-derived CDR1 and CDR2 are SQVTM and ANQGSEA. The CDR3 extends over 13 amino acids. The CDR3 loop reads CSFEGKPREGYTF. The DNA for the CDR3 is TGCAGCTTTGAAGGGAAGCCCAGGGAGGGCTACACCTTC.